Below, 31 T cell receptor beta chains from the same sample are listed, as sequenced in a study of T cells in women clearing cervical HPV infection. Assay: immunoSEQ multiplex PCR; the TCRdb copy retains only in-frame clones and omits some. The sample totals 25,000 or so clones. Material: blood buffy coat. Receptors originate from a woman aged 18 to 75 with a cervical HPV16 infection that either progressed to CIN3+ or cleared (not recorded which).

A word on this clone: Read data end 3 residues before the CDR3 end; the end is taken from the germline J gene. The J gene is TRBJ1-5, the V gene TRBV3-1 (or the pseudogene TRBV3-2), with D perhaps TRBD1 (5 bases). V shed 0 bases and J shed 4 bases, with 13 bases lying between them. Germline V gene sequence: CDR1 LGHDT, CDR2 YNNKEL (reference sequence). CDR3 size: 16 residues. CDR3 DNA, as far as it was read: TGTGCCAGCAGCCAAGAAGAGTCTCGGGGGAATCAGCCC. It yields the protein CASSQEESRGNQP. The CDR3 as a whole reads CASSQEESRGNQPQHF.

About this clone itself: The read comes to an end 3 residues before the CDR3 does, leaving the germline J gene to fill in the end. The V and J genes are TRBV7-3 and TRBJ1-6; D is uncertain. The CDR3 extends over 15 amino acids. Germline CDR1 is SGHTA and CDR2 is FQGTGA. The V end was cut by 2 bases, the J end by 0 bases, with 5 bases between. The DNA read from the CDR3 is TGTGCCAGCAGCTTAGATAGCTCCTATAATTCACCC. The encoded protein is CASSLDSSYNSP. The whole CDR3 protein is CASSLDSSYNSPLHF.

The DNA read from the CDR3 is TGTGCCAGTAGTATACTCCCCGGACAGGGTACCTACGAG. Encoded protein: CASSILPGQGTYE. The whole CDR3 protein reads CASSILPGQGTYEQYF. The chain recombines TRBV19 with TRBJ2-7; 8 bases line up with TRBD1. The read terminates 3 residues ahead of where the CDR3 ends, so the germline J gene completes it. This CDR3 is 16 amino acids long. The germline V gene has CDR1 LNHDA and CDR2 SQIVND (reference sequence). V lost 2 bases and J lost 2; bases outside the gene matches: 8.

Points on this clone: The observed sequence ends 3 residues before the CDR3 terminus, with the missing tail filled in from the germline J gene. The chain combines TRBV4-2 with TRBJ1-5; 7 bases match TRBD1. V shed 0 bases and J 2 bases; nucleotides not matched to a gene: 1. The germline V gene has CDR1 LGHNA and CDR2 YNFKEQ. The CDR3 length is 15 residues. The part of the CDR3 DNA that was read is TGTGCCAGCAGCCAAGACGGACAGGGCAATCAGCCC. Its protein is CASSQDGQGNQP. The full CDR3 protein is CASSQDGQGNQPQHF.

For this clone: The read halts 3 residues ahead of the CDR3 end, with the missing end drawn from the germline J gene. J is TRBJ2-7 and V is TRBV10-1, with 11 nucleotides matching TRBD2. This CDR3 region has 16 residues. Germline V CDR1 and CDR2: WNHNN, SYGVQD (reference sequence). Unmatched junction bases numbered 4, after V lost 3 bases and J lost 0 bases. The part of the CDR3 DNA that was read is TGCGCCAGCAGTGATTCGGGACTAGCGGACTCCTACGAG. Its protein is CASSDSGLADSYE. The complete CDR3 protein is CASSDSGLADSYEQYF.

About this clone itself: The read ends 3 residues shy of where the CDR3 ends; the end is completed using the germline J gene. V gene TRBV4-1 combines with J gene TRBJ2-7, with 9 positions matching TRBD1. Germline values: CDR1 MGHRA, CDR2 YSYEKL. The CDR3 totals 14 residues. Trimming cost V 2 bases and J 4 bases; bases outside gene matches: 3. The CDR3 loop is CASSQKTGGYEQYF. The sequenced CDR3 bases are TGCGCCAGCAGCCAAAAGACAGGGGGGTACGAG.

As regards this clone: The DNA ends 3 residues before the CDR3 does, and the rest of the CDR3 is filled in from the germline J gene. V gene TRBV20-1 combines with J gene TRBJ2-5, with 9 bases aligning to TRBD2. CDR1 DFQATT and CDR2 SNEGSKA come from the germline V gene (reference sequence). The CDR3 is 15 amino acids. Germline trimming cut 1 base from V and 2 bases from J; bases unmatched to any gene: 5. The CDR3 sequence is CSARAAAGGQETQYF. CDR3 DNA (partial): TGCAGTGCTAGAGCCGCGGCGGGGGGGCAAGAGACC.

Concerning this clone: The read ends 3 residues shy of where the CDR3 ends; the end is completed using the germline J gene. The chain links TRBV5-1 to TRBJ1-1; TRBD1 aligns across 7 bases. The CDR3 extends over 16 amino acids. With V trimmed by 0 bases and J by 2 bases, 7 bases remained unmatched. Germline CDR1 SGHRS, CDR2 YFSETQ. The CDR3 reads CASSLEGQHSNTEAFF. The part of the CDR3 DNA that was read is TGCGCCAGCAGCTTGGAGGGACAGCACTCAAACACTGAA.

Worth noting for this clone: Sequencing ends 3 residues short of the CDR3 end; the germline J gene provides the rest. This chain links TRBV15 with TRBJ1-5; 7 bases align to TRBD1. Per the germline V gene, CDR1 is LNHNV and CDR2 is YYDKDF (reference sequence). Trimming removed 0 bases from V and 4 bases from J; junction bases left unmatched: 3. CDR3 length: 15 residues. The CDR3 DNA, read in part, is TGTGCCACCAGCAGAGACCGGACAGGTAATCAGCCC. This translates into CATSRDRTGNQP. The entire CDR3 protein is CATSRDRTGNQPQHF.

For this clone: The missing CDR3 end, 3 residues past where the read stops, is filled in from the germline J gene. The chain joins TRBV7-8 to TRBJ1-1; 9 bases match TRBD1. CDR1 and CDR2 (germline): SGHVS, FQNEAQ. The CDR3 sequence is 15 residues long. Unmatched junction bases numbered 7, after V lost 3 bases and J lost 5 bases. CDR3 residues: CASSLGQGRWTEAFF. The sequenced CDR3 bases are TGTGCCAGCAGCTTGGGACAGGGTAGGTGGACTGAA.

Note on this clone: The read ends 3 residues shy of where the CDR3 ends; the end is completed using the germline J gene. The chain has TRBV3-1 (or the pseudogene TRBV3-2) and TRBJ2-5; 9 bases agree with TRBD2. The CDR3 covers 15 residues. Germline-derived CDR1 and CDR2 are LGHDT and YNNKEL (reference sequence). J gave up 4 bases and V 6 bases, and 9 bases lay outside the gene matches. CDR3 residues: CASRLGGRAGETQYF. The sequenced part of the CDR3 DNA is TGTGCCAGCAGACTGGGCGGGAGGGCCGGAGAGACC.

For this clone: The read is 3 residues too short to cover the CDR3 end, so that end is filled in from the germline J gene. The V and J genes are TRBV20-1 and TRBJ2-5; D is ambiguous. CDR1 is DFQATT, CDR2 SNEGSKA, per germline (reference sequence). CDR3 length: 13 amino acids. The V and J ends lost 6 bases and 4 bases respectively, with 15 bases between them. The CDR3 loop is CSARPNGGETQYF. The sequenced part of the CDR3 DNA is TGCAGTGCGCGTCCCAATGGCGGAGAGACC.

Note on this clone: Sequencing ends 3 residues short of the CDR3 end; the germline J gene provides the rest. V and J are TRBV14 and TRBJ2-7; 8 bases are a match to TRBD2. With V trimmed by 0 bases and J by 6 bases, 7 bases remained unmatched. Germline lookup yields CDR1 SGHDN and CDR2 FVKESK. The CDR3 runs 15 residues. The DNA read from the CDR3 is TGTGCCAGCAGCCAAGACGCTAGCGGGTCCCGCGAG. It encodes CASSQDASGSRE. In full, the CDR3 is CASSQDASGSREQYF.

Remarks on this clone: The read halts 3 residues ahead of the CDR3 end, with the missing end drawn from the germline J gene. The chain employs TRBV7-8 and TRBJ2-5; 9 nucleotides align to TRBD2. Germline trimming cut 2 bases from V and 5 bases from J; bases unmatched to any gene: 6. CDR3 length: 15 amino acids. CDR1 and CDR2 from the germline V gene are SGHVS and FQNEAQ. CDR3 bases read: TGTGCCAGCAGCTTATCGACTAGCGGTTGGGAGACC. Its protein product is CASSLSTSGWET. The entire CDR3 is CASSLSTSGWETQYF.

As to this clone: The read terminates 3 residues before the CDR3 end, so the remaining end is supplied by the germline J gene. This chain uses TRBV23-1 with TRBJ2-2; D unclear. TRBV23-1 is flagged as an ORF with uncertain function. The CDR3 spans 11 residues. CDR3 bases read: TGCGCCAGCAGTCAATCCGAAGGG. Translation: CASSQSEG. The full CDR3 is CASSQSEGLFF.

A remark on this clone: The sequence runs out 3 residues before the end of the CDR3; the remainder is reconstructed from the germline J gene. The chain links TRBV30 to TRBJ2-2; possible D gene TRBD2, 6 bases. Germline V gene sequence: CDR1 GTSNPN, CDR2 SVGIG (reference sequence). This CDR3 comprises 15 residues. Trimming removed 5 bases from V and 5 bases from J, with 18 bases in between. CDR3 DNA (partial): TGTGCCTGGCAGGGAATTAGCGGTTTAACCGGGGAG. Translation: CAWQGISGLTGE. In full, the CDR3 is CAWQGISGLTGELFF.

The chain's CDR3 is CASSLTGLADEQFF. CDR3 DNA (partial): TGTGCCAGCAGCTTAACGGGACTAGCAGATGAG. V and J are TRBV7-3 and TRBJ2-1; TRBD2 agrees at 9 bases. The missing CDR3 end, 3 residues past where the read stops, is filled in from the germline J gene. V shed 0 bases and J 8 bases; nucleotides not matched to a gene: 2. This CDR3 comprises 14 residues. In germline, CDR1 is SGHTA, CDR2 FQGTGA.

As regards this clone: The read gets to within 3 residues of the CDR3 end, and the germline J gene fills in the rest. This chain connects TRBV19 to TRBJ2-3, with unresolved D. V was clipped by 3 bases and J by 0 bases, with 10 bases between them. Germline CDR1 and CDR2: LNHDA and SQIVND (reference sequence). The length of the CDR3 is 15 residues. The part of the CDR3 DNA that was read is TGTGCCAGTAGTATTGTGACGACTAGCACAGATACG. Translated: CASSIVTTSTDT. From start to end, the CDR3 is CASSIVTTSTDTQYF.

As to this clone: The read halts 3 residues ahead of the CDR3 end, with the missing end drawn from the germline J gene. The chain couples TRBV5-6 to TRBJ2-7, with TRBD1 matching over 9 bases. Germline V gene lookup returns CDR1 SGHDT and CDR2 YYEEEE. Unmatched junction bases numbered 6, after V lost 1 base and J lost 4 bases. CDR3 length: 15 amino acids. CDR3 DNA (partial): TGTGCCAGCAGCTTGTTGGGACAGGGTGGGTACGAG. The encoded protein is CASSLLGQGGYE. The complete CDR3 reads CASSLLGQGGYEQYF. The variable domain in full, with the rest retrieved from reference TRBV5-6 and TRBJ2-7, is DAGVTQSPTHLIKTRGQQVTLRCSPKSGHDTVSWYQQALGQGPQFIFQYYEEEERQRGNFPDRFSGHQFPNYSSELNVNALLLGDSALYLCASSLLGQGGYEQYFGPGTRLTVT.

Worth noting for this clone: The read finishes 3 residues shy of the CDR3 end, and the germline J gene is used to complete it. The chain combines TRBV7-8 with TRBJ2-7; 7 nucleotides line up with TRBD2. The CDR3 is 14 residues long. Trimming at V came to 3 bases and at J to 0 bases, leaving 2 bases not matched to a gene. CDR1 is SGHVS, CDR2 FQNEAQ, per germline. The CDR3 loop is CASSFRGSSYEQYF. CDR3 DNA, as far as it was read: TGTGCCAGCAGCTTTCGCGGGAGCTCCTACGAG.

As regards this clone: The CDR3 end falls 3 residues outside the read, so it is completed with the germline J gene. The chain links TRBV2 to TRBJ1-5; no clear D gene. Trimming took 5 bases from V and 7 from J, leaving 6 bases between them. Per the germline V gene, CDR1 is SNHLY and CDR2 is FYNNEI. CDR3 size: 11 residues. Here the CDR3 reads CASSIEQPQHF. Incomplete CDR3 DNA: TGTGCCAGCAGTATAGAACAGCCC.

Worth noting for this clone: The CDR3 is cut off 3 residues early in the read; its end comes from the germline J gene. The chain joins TRBV5-1 to TRBJ1-1; D not certain. Trimming pared 1 base from V and 0 bases from J, leaving 7 bases between. The CDR3 spans 14 residues. Germline V gene sequence: CDR1 SGHRS, CDR2 YFSETQ. The DNA read from the CDR3 is TGCGCCAGCAGCTTGAACTTTATGAACACTGAA. Translating gives CASSLNFMNTE. In full, the CDR3 is CASSLNFMNTEAFF.

Note on this clone: The CDR3 goes on 3 residues after the read ends, and that part is filled in from the germline J gene. The chain uses TRBV5-1 and TRBJ2-3; 9 bases map to TRBD1. The CDR3 runs to 14 residues. Germline V gene lookup returns CDR1 SGHRS and CDR2 YFSETQ. Trimming took 7 bases from V and 4 from J; bases not matched to a gene: 7. This CDR3 reads CASANRQGADTQYF. The CDR3 DNA, read in part, is TGCGCCAGCGCAAATCGACAGGGGGCAGATACG.

Of note for this clone: The missing CDR3 end, 3 residues past where the read stops, is filled in from the germline J gene. V and J are TRBV5-1 and TRBJ1-2, with D maybe TRBD1 (5 bases). From germline, CDR1 is SGHRS and CDR2 YFSETQ. Trimming removed 2 bases at V and 7 bases at J, with 9 bases between. CDR3 length equals 12 residues. The CDR3 protein is CASSLQEGGYTF. The sequenced part of the CDR3 DNA is TGCGCCAGCAGCTTACAGGAAGGTGGC.

Worth noting for this clone: The read comes to an end 3 residues before the CDR3 does, leaving the germline J gene to fill in the end. The rearrangement links TRBV20-1 to TRBJ2-7; D possibly corresponds to TRBD2 (5 bases). Germline V gene data show CDR1 as DFQATT and CDR2 as SNEGSKA (reference sequence). Trimming cost V 3 bases and J 0 bases, with 9 bases left between them. This CDR3 comprises 13 residues. The sequenced part of the CDR3 DNA is TGCAGTGCTAGGGCAGGACTCTCCTACGAG. Translated: CSARAGLSYE. The whole CDR3 reads CSARAGLSYEQYF.

In the case of this clone: One end of the junction varies from germline; a read error may be responsible. The CDR3 loop reads CASSQGPGSAGELFF. The sequenced part of the CDR3 DNA is TGCGCCAGCAGCCAAGGCCCAGGGTCGGCCGGGGAG. The gene calls are TRBV4-2 and TRBJ2-2; D is perhaps TRBD1 (5 bases). The read finishes 3 residues shy of the CDR3 end, and the germline J gene is used to complete it. The germline gives CDR1 LGHNA, CDR2 YNFKEQ. The CDR3 runs to 15 residues.

In the case of this clone: Read data end 3 residues before the CDR3 end; the end is taken from the germline J gene. This chain joins TRBV10-1 and TRBJ2-7, with 9 bases fitting TRBD2. The CDR3 covers 15 residues. Germline trimming cut 3 bases from V and 6 bases from J; bases unmatched to any gene: 9. Germline V gene data show CDR1 as WNHNN and CDR2 as SYGVQD (reference sequence). CDR3 region: CASSDSGSPWVEQYF. Partial CDR3 DNA: TGCGCCAGCAGTGATAGCGGGAGCCCCTGGGTCGAG.

About this clone itself: With the read ending 3 residues before the CDR3 end, the germline J gene is used to fill in that end. The chain joins TRBV12-3 or TRBV12-4 to TRBJ2-3; 8 nucleotides match TRBD2. The trim removed 6 bases at V and 8 bases at J, leaving 16 bases unmatched. The CDR3 spans 16 residues. The CDR3 loop reads CASSQRPGGEFGTQYF. The CDR3 bases that were read are TGTGCCAGCAGCCAGAGACCCGGGGGGGAATTTGGTACG.

The CDR3 reads CSARATGDQPQHF. CDR3 DNA (partial): TGCAGTGCTAGAGCGACAGGGGATCAGCCC. The rearrangement uses TRBV20-1 and TRBJ1-5; 8 nucleotides line up with TRBD1. The CDR3 goes on 3 residues after the read ends, and that part is filled in from the germline J gene. Germline V gene lookup returns CDR1 DFQATT and CDR2 SNEGSKA (reference sequence). J lost 5 bases, V lost 1 base, and 1 base had no gene match. This CDR3 has 13 residues.

The CDR3 loop reads CSAARQGYLNIQYF. The sequenced CDR3 bases are TGCAGTGCTGCTCGACAGGGTTACTTGAACATT. This chain connects TRBV20-1 to TRBJ2-4; 7 bases map to TRBD1. The read comes to an end 3 residues before the CDR3 does, leaving the germline J gene to fill in the end. Per germline, CDR1 DFQATT and CDR2 SNEGSKA (reference sequence). CDR3 length equals 14 residues. Losses at the gene ends were 5 bases for V and 7 bases for J; bases not matched to a gene: 11.

For this clone: The observed sequence ends 3 residues before the CDR3 terminus, with the missing tail filled in from the germline J gene. The chain is built from TRBV5-1 and TRBJ1-4; TRBD1 is a possible D gene (5 bases). Trimming removed 5 bases at V and 6 bases at J, with 14 bases between. Germline values: CDR1 SGHRS, CDR2 YFSETQ. CDR3 size: 14 residues. The covered CDR3 bases are TGCGCCAGCAGTCTTGGGCAGGGTGATGAAAAA. Its protein is CASSLGQGDEK. The CDR3 in its entirety is CASSLGQGDEKLFF.